The 17 T cell receptor beta chains given below trace back to one sample, sequenced in a study of blood T cell repertoires in COVID-19. Sequencing used immunoSEQ multiplex PCR; TCRdb keeps in-frame clones, though not all of them. The data contain under 100,000 clones, around nine tenths of them singletons. The sample comprised peripheral blood. The source of these receptors is a woman in her seventies with acute or convalescent COVID-19.

The rearrangement uses TRBV5-3 and TRBJ2-6; D is perhaps TRBD2 (6 bases). TRBV5-3 is sorted into the ORF group, with uncertain function. CDR3 length equals 18 residues. V was clipped by 4 bases and J by 4 bases, with 21 bases between them. CDR3: CARSTPAGREAGANVLTF. CDR3 DNA: TGTGCCAGAAGCACCCCGGCGGGCAGGGAGGCCGGGGCCAACGTCCTGACTTTC.

The chain combines TRBV5-1 with TRBJ2-1, with 8 bases lining up with TRBD1. Looked up from germline, CDR1 is SGHRS and CDR2 is YFSETQ. After removal of 5 bases from V and 3 bases from J, the junction contained 4 bases not matched to a gene. The length of the CDR3 is 14 residues. CDR3 DNA: TGCGCCAGCAGTAGACAGGGGTACTACAATGAGCAGTTCTTC. This encodes CASSRQGYYNEQFF.

The V gene is TRBV27, the J gene TRBJ1-1, with D possibly being TRBD1 (6 bases). V dropped 5 bases and J dropped 4 bases, with 23 bases sitting between them. The CDR3 is 17 amino acids. CDR1 MNHEY and CDR2 SMNVEV come from the germline V gene (reference sequence). This CDR3 is CASSQGGFQRRSTEAFF. The CDR3 nucleotides read TGTGCCAGCAGTCAAGGGGGTTTTCAGAGGAGAAGCACTGAAGCTTTCTTT.

The chain has TRBV5-4 and TRBJ1-3; TRBD1 agrees at 7 bases. The V and J ends lost 4 bases and 2 bases, in that order; junction bases with no gene match: 3. The CDR3 extends over 14 amino acids. Germline loops: CDR1 SGHNT, CDR2 YYREEE (reference sequence). The CDR3 reads CASSLTGTGNTIYF. The CDR3 bases are TGTGCCAGCAGCCTGACAGGGACTGGAAACACCATATATTTT.

The chain couples TRBV13 to TRBJ2-3; 8 bases agree with TRBD1. This CDR3 comprises 19 residues. Per the germline V gene, CDR1 is PRHDT and CDR2 is FYEKMQ (reference sequence). The J segment lost 0 bases and the V segment lost 2 bases, leaving 13 bases of the junction unmatched. CDR3 residues: CASSLKSPTRQGSTDTQYF. CDR3 nucleotide sequence: TGTGCCAGCAGCTTAAAGAGCCCCACCCGACAGGGGAGCACAGATACGCAGTATTTT.

The chain carries TRBV9 and TRBJ2-7; 8 bases agree with TRBD1. The CDR3 runs to 17 residues. The V segment lost 3 bases and the J segment 3 bases; nucleotides outside the gene matches: 14. Germline-derived CDR1 and CDR2 are SGDLS and YYNGEE. Here the CDR3 reads CASSGGGSWGQDYEQYF. DNA for the CDR3: TGTGCCAGCAGCGGAGGGGGGTCTTGGGGACAGGACTACGAGCAGTACTTC.

This chain joins TRBV28 and TRBJ2-5; no definite D call. V was clipped by 3 bases and J by 1 base, with 18 bases between them. Per the germline V gene, CDR1 is MDHEN and CDR2 is SYDVKM. This CDR3 spans 17 amino acids. As DNA, the CDR3 is TGTGCCAGCAGTTTTCTTGGTCACGTCCGGTCCCAAGAGACCCAGTACTTC. This sequence encodes CASSFLGHVRSQETQYF.

This chain links TRBV6-5 with TRBJ1-2; 7 nucleotides agree with TRBD1. The CDR3 spans 14 residues. V lost 7 bases, J lost 3 bases, and 8 bases stayed unmatched. Germline loops: CDR1 MNHEY, CDR2 SVGAGI. The CDR3 here is CASTTGLKDYGYTF. The CDR3 coding sequence is TGTGCCAGCACGACAGGGCTCAAGGACTATGGCTACACCTTC.

The chain carries TRBV3-1 (or the pseudogene TRBV3-2) and TRBJ2-1; D ambiguous. Germline CDR1 LGHDT, CDR2 YNNKEL (reference sequence). V shed 3 bases and J shed 6 bases, with 6 bases lying between them. The CDR3 spans 12 residues. Here the CDR3 DNA reads TGTGCCAGCAGCCAGGCCTTCAATGAGCAGTTCTTC. Amino acid sequence: CASSQAFNEQFF.

The CDR3 region has the DNA TGTGCCAGCAGGACGGGACTAGCAGCTTTTGGGGCCCAGTACTTC. Translation: CASRTGLAAFGAQYF. This chain joins TRBV28 and TRBJ2-5, with TRBD2 identical over 9 bases. Germline loops: CDR1 MDHEN, CDR2 SYDVKM. This CDR3 spans 15 amino acids. The ends lost 6 bases at V and 9 bases at J; junction bases unmatched: 14.

V gene TRBV2 combines with J gene TRBJ1-6, with D unresolved. The CDR3 consists of 13 residues. V lost 6 bases to trimming and J lost 10 bases, with 13 bases between them. Germline V gene data show CDR1 as SNHLY and CDR2 as FYNNEI. The CDR3 DNA reads TGTGCCAGCAGACAAGGAGGAGACTCACCCCTCCACTTT. Translated: CASRQGGDSPLHF.

The V call is TRBV19, the J call TRBJ1-5; possible D gene TRBD1, 6 bases. Trimming cost V 5 bases and J 5 bases, with 16 bases left between them. The CDR3 sequence is 15 residues long. The germline V gene encodes CDR1 LNHDA and CDR2 SQIVND (reference sequence). DNA for the CDR3: TGTGCCAGTAGTCCACCGGGACAAGCATATCAGCCCCAGCATTTT. Residues: CASSPPGQAYQPQHF.

V and J are TRBV7-9 and TRBJ2-1; TRBD1 might be the D (5 bases). This CDR3 contains 14 residues. The V and J ends lost 1 base and 7 bases respectively, with 11 bases between them. Per the germline V gene, CDR1 is SEHNR and CDR2 is FQNEAQ (reference sequence). CDR3 bases: TGTGCCAGCAGCTTAGTCGGCAGGGATAATGAGCAGTTCTTC. It is translated as CASSLVGRDNEQFF.

The chain couples TRBV5-1 to TRBJ1-5; possible D gene TRBD1, 6 bases. V dropped 4 bases and J dropped 5 bases, with 16 bases sitting between them. The CDR3 contains 15 residues. Germline V gene data show CDR1 as SGHRS and CDR2 as YFSETQ. CDR3 nucleotide sequence: TGCGCCAGCAGCCCGACAGGAGAACTTTATCAGCCCCAGCATTTT. The encoded protein is CASSPTGELYQPQHF.

For the CDR3, the DNA is TGTGCCAGCAGCCGAACCGGGACACCAAACAATGAGCAGTTCTTC. This encodes CASSRTGTPNNEQFF. V is TRBV5-4 and J is TRBJ2-1; a possible D gene is TRBD1 (6 bases). The CDR3 runs 15 residues. With 4 bases removed from V and 5 bases from J, the gap between germline ends came to 16 bases. The germline V gene encodes CDR1 SGHNT and CDR2 YYREEE (reference sequence).

The chain employs TRBV5-1 and TRBJ2-2, with 11 bases lining up with TRBD1. Germline-derived CDR1 and CDR2 are SGHRS and YFSETQ. V was pared by 3 bases and J by 6 bases, with 4 bases of the junction left unmatched. The CDR3 length is 15 residues. The CDR3 DNA is TGCGCCAGCAGCTCTTGGGACAGGGGGTCCGGGGAGCTGTTTTTT. Amino acid sequence: CASSSWDRGSGELFF.

The CDR3 DNA follows: TGTGCCAGTACCGAACCCACAGGGAATACTGAAGCTTTCTTT. This sequence encodes CASTEPTGNTEAFF. The V call is TRBV19, the J call TRBJ1-1; tentative D call: TRBD1 (6 bases). V lost 7 bases and J 5 bases, leaving 17 bases between the germline ends. The CDR3 is 14 amino acids. Germline-derived CDR1 and CDR2 are LNHDA and SQIVND (reference sequence). Filled out from reference TRBV19 and TRBJ1-1, the complete variable domain reads DGGITQSPKYLFRKEGQNVTLSCEQNLNHDAMYWYRQDPGQGLRLIYYSQIVNDFQKGDIAEGYSVSREKKESFPLTVTSAQKNPTAFYLCASTEPTGNTEAFFGQGTRLTVV.